This T cell receptor (beta chain) was found in a study of low-dose radiotherapy and immunotherapy resistance in tumors. Background on the study: Patients of Cohort 1 had 0.5 Gy fractions every 2 weeks, which summed to 6.5 Gy. Cyclophosphamide went in intravenously at 200 mg/m2 every two weeks, one day before radiation and immunotherapy.

TRAV- and TRBV-specific primers, spanning alpha and beta chains, primed first-strand cDNA. Amplification, which lasted roughly 20 PCR cycles, used a constant-region primer and V-primer adapter to amplify TCRs. TCRdb re-called the reads with MiXCR, one entry per CDR3 protein. The sample yields nearly 7,500 distinct CDR3 sequences, approximately 80% seen once. This clonotype has a single count. CDR1 is SQVTM, CDR2 ANQGSEA, per germline. This CDR3 contains 13 residues. V was cut by 1 base and J by 5 bases, with 9 bases left in between. Those eligible were patients bearing advanced solid tumors lacking tumor-infiltrating lymphocytes.

This chain links TRBV29-1 with TRBJ1-5; D might be TRBD1 (5 bases). The receptor's source is a human donor with advanced metastatic prostate, ovarian, gallbladder or colorectal cancer (not recorded which). This table probably holds off-target reads from a library built for another chain. CDR3 DNA: TGCAGCGTTGAAGGGGGGAGGGATCAGCCCCAGCATTTT. The encoded protein is CSVEGGRDQPQHF.